These 25 T cell receptor beta chains were all obtained from the same sample, sequenced in a study of CD8 T cells in Susac syndrome. Reverse transcription used roughly 0.45 to 1 ug RNA and random hexamers. Each CDR3 protein gets one entry after TCRdb re-called the immunoSEQ multiplex PCR reads with MiXCR. Found here are approximately 170,000 distinct CDR3 sequences, about 91% of them singletons; the top ten hold under 0.085%. Material for sequencing was CD4+ T cells from PBMCs. These receptors were collected from a human donor in good health.

In DNA form, the CDR3 reads TGTGCCAGCTCACCCACTAGCGGGGTAGGGAATGAGCAGTTCTTC. Translation gives CASSPTSGVGNEQFF. This chain joins TRBV18 and TRBJ2-1; 10 bases line up with TRBD2. V was pared by 3 bases and J by 7 bases, with 6 bases of the junction left unmatched. The CDR3 sequence is 15 residues long. Germline CDR1 reads KGHSH; CDR2 reads LQKENI.

V and J are TRBV19 and TRBJ2-2; no reliable D call. In germline, CDR1 is LNHDA, CDR2 SQIVND (reference sequence). V was clipped by 6 bases and J by 5 bases, with 10 bases between them. CDR3 length equals 13 residues. The CDR3, as DNA: TGTGCCAGTAGCTCCCCCAGGACCGGGGAGCTGTTTTTT. It codes for CASSSPRTGELFF.

This rearrangement joins TRBV27 to TRBJ2-7, with 9 bases aligning to TRBD1. This CDR3 is 16 amino acids long. Germline V gene lookup returns CDR1 MNHEY and CDR2 SMNVEV (reference sequence). The V segment lost 0 bases and the J segment 3 bases; nucleotides outside the gene matches: 6. For the CDR3, the DNA is TGTGCCAGCAGTTTATCGGCGGGACAGGGCAACTACGAGCAGTACTTC. It yields the protein CASSLSAGQGNYEQYF.

The genes are TRBV20-1 and TRBJ1-4; TRBD1 might be the D (6 bases). Trimming pared 6 bases from V and 8 bases from J, leaving 13 bases between. This CDR3 comprises 12 residues. The germline V gene has CDR1 DFQATT and CDR2 SNEGSKA (reference sequence). The CDR3 spells CSATRDNEKLFF. The CDR3 DNA follows: TGCAGTGCAACCCGGGACAACGAAAAACTGTTTTTT.

The chain uses TRBV4-3 and TRBJ1-5; D unclear. CDR1 and CDR2 from the germline V gene are LGHNA and YSLEER. CDR3 size: 13 residues. The ends were cut back, 0 bases at V and 10 bases at J, with 10 bases in the middle. The CDR3 sequence is CASSQDLARPQHF. The CDR3, as DNA: TGCGCCAGCAGCCAAGATCTCGCTCGACCCCAGCATTTT.

The rearrangement links TRBV9 to TRBJ2-3; D is undetermined. There are 15 residues in the CDR3. The germline V gene encodes CDR1 SGDLS and CDR2 YYNGEE. Trimming left V 0 bases short and J 4 bases short, with 12 bases between. The CDR3 DNA sequence: TGTGCCAGCAGCGTAGTCCAGCGAGGATCAGATACGCAGTATTTT. Protein: CASSVVQRGSDTQYF.

The gene calls are TRBV3-1 and TRBJ2-3, with 12 bases aligning to TRBD2. The trim removed 0 bases at V and 3 bases at J, leaving 4 bases unmatched. Germline V lookup: CDR1 LGHDT, CDR2 YNNKEL (reference sequence). The CDR3 extends over 17 amino acids. The CDR3 here is CASSQDPLAGGTDTQYF. The CDR3 bases are TGTGCCAGCAGCCAAGATCCGCTAGCGGGGGGGACAGATACGCAGTATTTT.

V gene TRBV30 combines with J gene TRBJ2-5; 8 bases match TRBD1. V lost 0 bases to trimming and J lost 1 base; unmatched junction nucleotides: 1. CDR1 and CDR2 (germline): GTSNPN, SVGIG (reference sequence). The CDR3 is 14 residues long. The CDR3, as DNA: TGTGCCTGGAGTGTTACAGGGGGCCAAGAGACCCAGTACTTC. Encoded protein: CAWSVTGGQETQYF. Supplemented by reference TRBV30 and TRBJ2-5, the full variable domain reads SQTIHQWPATLVQPVGSPLSLECTVEGTSNPNLYWYRQAAGRGLQLLFYSVGIGQISSEVPQNLSASRPQDRQFILSSKKLLLSDSGFYLCAWSVTGGQETQYFGPGTRLLVL.

The chain links TRBV12-3 or TRBV12-4 to TRBJ2-5; TRBD1 might be the D (6 bases). The length of the CDR3 is 12 residues. The V and J ends lost 6 bases and 3 bases respectively, with 8 bases between them. The CDR3 reads CASSRTEETQYF. The CDR3 coding sequence is TGTGCCAGCAGCCGGACAGAAGAGACCCAGTACTTC.

This clonotype was recorded a few times. The genes are TRBV29-1 and TRBJ1-5; TRBD1 is a possible D gene (5 bases). The CDR3 consists of 13 residues. V was cut by 4 bases and J by 2 bases, with 9 bases left in between. The V gene's germline CDR1 is SQVTM and CDR2 ANQGSEA. The CDR3: CSVGPGGNQPQHF. The CDR3 DNA sequence: TGCAGCGTTGGCCCGGGGGGCAATCAGCCCCAGCATTTT.

This chain uses TRBV6-6 with TRBJ1-5; unclear D gene. Trimming took 6 bases from V and 4 from J, leaving 13 bases between them. The germline V gene encodes CDR1 MNHNY and CDR2 SVGAGI (reference sequence). The CDR3 has 14 residues. The CDR3 protein is CASRQRGGNQPQHF. In DNA form, the CDR3 reads TGTGCCAGCAGGCAGCGGGGAGGGAATCAGCCCCAGCATTTT.

The chain couples TRBV3-1 to TRBJ2-3; D not certain. The CDR3 totals 16 residues. In germline, CDR1 is LGHDT, CDR2 YNNKEL (reference sequence). Trimming removed 4 bases at V and 3 bases at J, with 17 bases between. CDR3 nucleotides: TGTGCCAGCAGCCCCCAGTTTCCTATGGGGACAGATACGCAGTATTTT. Translated: CASSPQFPMGTDTQYF.

The V gene is TRBV10-3, the J gene TRBJ1-5; perhaps TRBD1 as D (5 bases). CDR3 length equals 13 residues. Germline V gives CDR1 ENHRY, CDR2 SYGVKD. V was pared by 4 bases and J by 4 bases, with 8 bases between. CDR3 nucleotides: TGTGCCATCAGTGCTGGGGCAAATCAGCCCCAGCATTTT. Its translation: CAISAGANQPQHF.

V and J are TRBV11-2 and TRBJ2-1; 7 nucleotides align to TRBD1. Germline-derived CDR1 and CDR2 are SGHAT and FQNNGV. The CDR3 has 14 residues. Trimming took 3 bases from V and 7 from J; bases not matched to a gene: 6. The CDR3 loop is CASSLQGVLNEQFF. The CDR3 coding sequence is TGTGCCAGCAGCTTGCAGGGGGTCCTTAATGAGCAGTTCTTC.

This sequence joins TRBV29-1 and TRBJ2-7; TRBD1 aligns across 12 bases. After removal of 3 bases from V and 5 bases from J, the junction contained 8 bases not matched to a gene. The CDR3 runs 15 residues. Germline V gene lookup returns CDR1 SQVTM and CDR2 ANQGSEA. CDR3 nucleotides: TGCAGCGTTGAGTCCCCGGGACAGGGGGCCAACGAGCAGTACTTC. Protein product: CSVESPGQGANEQYF.

CDR3 amino acids: CASSFLGQGANEQFF. The CDR3 nucleotides are TGTGCCAGCAGCTTCCTGGGACAGGGGGCCAATGAGCAGTTCTTC. The gene calls are TRBV7-2 and TRBJ2-1; 12 nucleotides align to TRBD1. CDR1 is SGHTA and CDR2 is FQGNSA in the germline V gene. The CDR3 totals 15 residues. J was trimmed by 6 bases and V by 3 bases; bases with no gene match: 3.

V is TRBV25-1 and J is TRBJ2-7; 10 positions agree with TRBD1. The CDR3 is 15 amino acids. The ends lost 3 bases at V and 5 bases at J; junction bases unmatched: 7. Per germline, CDR1 MGHDK and CDR2 SYGVNS. CDR3 sequence reads: CASSDTGTGDNEQYF. Here the CDR3 DNA reads TGTGCCAGCAGTGACACCGGGACAGGGGATAACGAGCAGTACTTC.

V and J are TRBV7-2 and TRBJ1-1; 8 bases match TRBD1. The germline V gene has CDR1 SGHTA and CDR2 FQGNSA. J gave up 5 bases and V 4 bases, and 9 bases lay outside the gene matches. The CDR3 sequence is 15 residues long. The CDR3 nucleotides are TGTGCCAGCAGCTCGCTGACAGGGGCCGGGACTGAAGCTTTCTTT. Translating it yields CASSSLTGAGTEAFF.

This chain links TRBV19 with TRBJ1-1; no firm D call. The CDR3 totals 13 residues. Trimming took 7 bases from V and 5 from J, leaving 14 bases between them. CDR1 is LNHDA, CDR2 SQIVND, per germline (reference sequence). CDR3 nucleotide sequence: TGTGCCAGTACTTGGGGTGAGGAAACTGAAGCTTTCTTT. Encoded protein: CASTWGEETEAFF.

This clonotype has just a few counts. The rearrangement uses TRBV27 and TRBJ2-7, with TRBD1 matching 10 bases. V lost 3 bases to trimming and J lost 4 bases; unmatched junction nucleotides: 3. CDR3 size: 14 residues. From germline, CDR1 is MNHEY and CDR2 SMNVEV (reference sequence). The CDR3 bases are TGTGCCAGCAGTTTGGACAGGGGGAAGTACGAGCAGTACTTC. Protein sequence: CASSLDRGKYEQYF.

The V call is TRBV19, the J call TRBJ2-1, with D possibly TRBD2 on 5 matching bases. This CDR3 is 14 amino acids long. V lost 4 bases and J 8 bases, leaving 15 bases between the germline ends. Germline V gene sequence: CDR1 LNHDA, CDR2 SQIVND (reference sequence). CDR3 amino acids: CASSREYDRHEQFF. DNA of the CDR3: TGTGCCAGTAGTAGGGAGTACGATCGGCATGAGCAGTTCTTC. The complete variable domain, with remaining parts taken from reference TRBV19 and TRBJ2-1, reads DGGITQSPKYLFRKEGQNVTLSCEQNLNHDAMYWYRQDPGQGLRLIYYSQIVNDFQKGDIAEGYSVSREKKESFPLTVTSAQKNPTAFYLCASSREYDRHEQFFGPGTRLTVL.

This chain connects TRBV6-5 to TRBJ1-1; a weak D match, TRBD1 (5 bases). The germline CDR1 and CDR2 sequences are MNHEY and SVGAGI. The germline V and J ends were trimmed by 2 bases and 1 base, with 8 bases remaining between them. This CDR3 contains 14 residues. CDR3 sequence (DNA): TGTGCCAGCAGTTACGACAGTCCGAACACTGAAGCTTTCTTT. It translates to CASSYDSPNTEAFF.

V and J are TRBV11-2 and TRBJ1-6; no reliable D call. Per the germline V gene, CDR1 is SGHAT and CDR2 is FQNNGV. Trimming removed 0 bases from V and 9 bases from J, with 9 bases in between. This CDR3 is built from 14 residues. The CDR3 spells CASSLETIGSPLHF. In DNA, the CDR3 is TGTGCCAGCAGCTTAGAAACTATCGGTTCACCCCTCCACTTT.

The J gene is TRBJ2-1, the V gene TRBV6-1; the match to TRBD2 covers 10 bases. The CDR3 extends over 14 amino acids. V shed 10 bases, J shed 2 bases, and the junction held 5 bases outside the gene matches. Germline CDR1 MNHNS, CDR2 SASEGT. CDR3 DNA: TGTGCCACCTCAGCGGGAGGGACCTACAATGAGCAGTTCTTC. This gives the protein CATSAGGTYNEQFF.

This chain links TRBV7-2 with TRBJ1-4; D might be TRBD1 (5 bases). V lost 5 bases and J lost 7, with 11 bases in between. From germline, CDR1 is SGHTA and CDR2 FQGNSA. The CDR3 has 13 residues. Here the CDR3 reads CASSPTGGEKLFF. Written as DNA, the CDR3 is TGTGCCAGCAGCCCCACGGGGGGTGAAAAACTGTTTTTT.